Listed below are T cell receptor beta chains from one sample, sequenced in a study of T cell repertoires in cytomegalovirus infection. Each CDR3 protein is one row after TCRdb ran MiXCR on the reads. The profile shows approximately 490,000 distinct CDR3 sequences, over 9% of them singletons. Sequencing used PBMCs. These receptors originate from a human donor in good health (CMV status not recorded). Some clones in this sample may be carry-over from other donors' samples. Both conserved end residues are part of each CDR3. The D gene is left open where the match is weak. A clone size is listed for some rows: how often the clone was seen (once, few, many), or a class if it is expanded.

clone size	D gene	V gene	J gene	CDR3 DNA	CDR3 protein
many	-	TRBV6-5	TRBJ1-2	TGTGCCAGCAGTGCCCTTGGGGCGCGAGTCTCTGGCTACACCTTC	CASSALGARVSGYTF
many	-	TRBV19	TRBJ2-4	TGTGCCAGTAGTATGTTAGGGGGGAAGAACATTCAGTACTTC	CASSMLGGKNIQYF
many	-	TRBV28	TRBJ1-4	TGTGCCAGCAGTTTCTGGGGGGCGTCTAATGAAAAACTGTTTTTT	CASSFWGASNEKLFF
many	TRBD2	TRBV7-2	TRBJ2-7	TGTGCCAGCAGCTTAGTCGGGACGGGAGGGCCCCACGAGCAGTACTTC	CASSLVGTGGPHEQYF
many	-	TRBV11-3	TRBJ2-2	TGTGCCAGCAGCTCCCTTTCGACAGGAACGAACACCGGGGAGCTGTTTTTT	CASSSLSTGTNTGELFF
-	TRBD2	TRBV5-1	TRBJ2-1	TGCGCCAGCAGCCCTGGACTAGCGGGAGAAGGGGAGCAGTTCTTC	CASSPGLAGEGEQFF
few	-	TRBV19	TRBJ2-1	TGTGCCAGTATCGACGGGACTCCTCACAATGAGCAGTTCTTC	CASIDGTPHNEQFF
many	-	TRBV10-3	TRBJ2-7	TGTGCCATCAGTGAAAGGGGAAGCTACGAGCAGTACTTC	CAISERGSYEQYF
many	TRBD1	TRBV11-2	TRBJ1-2	TGTGCCAGCACTCAAGGGAGGGGGCGAAGGCGAGACTATGGCTACACCTTC	CASTQGRGRRRDYGYTF
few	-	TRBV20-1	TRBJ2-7	TGCAGTGCTAGTTATAGAGAACATTCTTTC	CSASYREHSF
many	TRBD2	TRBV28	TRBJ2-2	TGTGCCAGCAGTTCCCTTAGCGGGAGGGCCCCGAGTTTGGTGACCGGGGAGCTGTTTTTT	CASSSLSGRAPSLVTGELFF
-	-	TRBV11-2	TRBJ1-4	TGTGCCAGCGCCAGAGGGCTGGATGAAAAACTGTTTTTT	CASARGLDEKLFF
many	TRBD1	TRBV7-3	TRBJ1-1	TGTGCCAGCAGCTTACAAGGGACAGGGGGCGTGGGCGCTGAAGCTTTCTTT	CASSLQGTGGVGAEAFF
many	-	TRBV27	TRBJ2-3	TGTGCCAGCAGCGGGAGTTCAGATACGCAGTATTTT	CASSGSSDTQYF
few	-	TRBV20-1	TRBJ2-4	TGCAGTGCTAGGGGACCAGGCTTAAACATTCAGTACTTC	CSARGPGLNIQYF
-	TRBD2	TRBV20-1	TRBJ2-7	TGCAGTGCTAGAGGGGTTAGCGGGAGGGCCCACGAGCAGTACTTC	CSARGVSGRAHEQYF
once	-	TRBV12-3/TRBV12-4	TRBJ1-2	TGTGCCAGCAGTTTCCCCAGGGAGACACATAACTATGGCTACACCTTC	CASSFPRETHNYGYTF
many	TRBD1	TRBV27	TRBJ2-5	TGTGCCAGCAGTAAGGGACAGGGGAGAGAGACCCAGTACTTC	CASSKGQGRETQYF